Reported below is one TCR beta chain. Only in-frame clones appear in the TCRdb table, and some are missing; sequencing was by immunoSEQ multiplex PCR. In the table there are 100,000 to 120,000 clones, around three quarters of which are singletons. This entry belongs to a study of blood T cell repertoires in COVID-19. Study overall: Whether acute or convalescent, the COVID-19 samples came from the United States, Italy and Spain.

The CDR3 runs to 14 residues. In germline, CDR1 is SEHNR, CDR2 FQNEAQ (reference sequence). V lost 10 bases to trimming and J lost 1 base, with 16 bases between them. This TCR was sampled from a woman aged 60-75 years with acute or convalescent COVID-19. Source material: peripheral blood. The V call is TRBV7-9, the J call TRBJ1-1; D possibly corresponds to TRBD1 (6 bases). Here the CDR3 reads CATEVTGRNTEAFF. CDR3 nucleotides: TGTGCCACCGAGGTAACAGGGAGGAACACTGAAGCTTTCTTT. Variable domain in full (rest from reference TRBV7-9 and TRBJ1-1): DTGVSQNPRHKITKRGQNVTFRCDPISEHNRLYWYRQTLGQGPEFLTYFQNEAQLEKSRLLSDRFSAERPKGSFSTLEIQRTEQGDSAMYLCATEVTGRNTEAFFGQGTRLTVV.